Sequencing of this T cell receptor beta chain was carried out in a study of blood T cells in healthy people across ages. A second PCR, run for roughly 6 to 11 cycles, used a sample-barcoded 5' primer plus a J-beta primer mix. In TCRdb, the 5' RACE reads were re-called with MiXCR into one record per CDR3 protein. The sample yields 650,000 to 1,000,000 distinct CDR3 sequences, 30% to 45% seen once. A few counts support this clonotype. The CDR3 runs to 14 residues. Germline V gives CDR1 SGHRS, CDR2 YFSETQ. V was pared by 0 bases and J by 3 bases, with 10 bases between. V and J are TRBV5-1 and TRBJ2-7, with a weak D call TRBD2 (5 bases). This receptor was obtained from a man younger than 30 in good health. The source material was blood. The CDR3, as DNA: TGCGCCAGCAGCTTGGAACTAGAGTTCTACGAGCAGTACTTC. Translation: CASSLELEFYEQYF.